This entry lists 9 T cell receptor beta chains sequenced from one sample in a study of beta chain features in type 1 diabetes. Every bit of the isolated RNA underwent reverse transcription, so sequencing read expressed TCRB transcripts. Clones were sequenced by immunoSEQ multiplex PCR, and TCRdb holds only the in-frame ones, with some missing. In the table there are hundreds of thousands of clones, 10% to 15% of which are singletons. Specimen: naive CD4+ T cells from blood. The source of these receptors is a man between 18 and 35 years old in good health.

Turning to this clone: Other nucleotide sequences from this sample produce the same CDR3. The chain combines TRBV5-1 with TRBJ1-2; the match to TRBD1 covers 7 bases. Per germline, CDR1 SGHRS and CDR2 YFSETQ. V was pared by 0 bases and J by 6 bases, with 2 bases of the junction left unmatched. This CDR3 region has 13 residues. CDR3 amino acids: CASSLGQGDGYTF. CDR3 coding DNA: TGCGCCAGCAGCTTGGGGCAGGGGGATGGCTACACCTTC. Full variable domain (rest looked up from reference TRBV5-1 and TRBJ1-2): KAGVTQTPRYLIKTRGQQVTLSCSPISGHRSVSWYQQTPGQGLQFLFEYFSETQRNKGNFPGRFSGRQFSNSRSEMNVSTLELGDSALYLCASSLGQGDGYTFGSGTRLTVV.

The DNA for the CDR3 is TGCAGCGTTGATGAACGGTTGAACACTGAAGCTTTCTTT. The encoded protein is CSVDERLNTEAFF. V usage is TRBV29-1 and J usage is TRBJ1-1; D gene unclear. V was cut by 3 bases and J by 0 bases, with 8 bases left in between. The germline CDR1 and CDR2 sequences are SQVTM and ANQGSEA. This CDR3 comprises 13 residues.

The rearrangement links TRBV4-2 to TRBJ2-3; TRBD2 matches at 10 bases. The germline CDR1 and CDR2 sequences are LGHNA and YNFKEQ. With V trimmed by 1 base and J by 1 base, 5 bases remained unmatched. The CDR3 is 17 amino acids. The CDR3 protein is CASSQVFGTSGTDTQYF. CDR3 nucleotides: TGTGCCAGCAGCCAAGTGTTCGGGACTAGCGGCACAGATACGCAGTATTTT.

This clone came up a few times. The J gene is TRBJ2-3, the V gene TRBV9; 9 nucleotides line up with TRBD1. Germline V gene data show CDR1 as SGDLS and CDR2 as YYNGEE. There are 17 residues in the CDR3. The V segment lost 1 base and the J segment 3 bases; nucleotides outside the gene matches: 9. CDR3 protein: CASSVTGGSTGTDTQYF. In nucleotides, the CDR3 is TGTGCCAGCAGCGTAACAGGGGGCTCTACGGGGACAGATACGCAGTATTTT.

This clone was observed a few times. The J gene is TRBJ2-7, the V gene TRBV9; a possible D gene is TRBD2 (6 bases). This CDR3 has 15 residues. V was trimmed by 4 bases and J by 0 bases, leaving 14 bases between them. Germline-derived CDR1 and CDR2 are SGDLS and YYNGEE. CDR3 in amino acids: CASSRGSAPSYEQYF. The DNA for the CDR3 is TGTGCCAGCAGCCGGGGGTCAGCCCCCTCCTACGAGCAGTACTTC.

This chain uses TRBV25-1 with TRBJ1-1; D gene ambiguous. The CDR3 contains 13 residues. The germline V gene encodes CDR1 MGHDK and CDR2 SYGVNS. V was pared by 7 bases and J by 0 bases, with 9 bases between. CDR3 coding DNA: TGTGCCAGCAAGATATCAGTGAACACTGAAGCTTTCTTT. Protein product: CASKISVNTEAFF.

The gene calls are TRBV30 and TRBJ2-7; 16 bases agree with TRBD2. This CDR3 has 20 residues. The V gene's germline CDR1 is GTSNPN and CDR2 SVGIG (reference sequence). With V trimmed by 1 base and J by 6 bases, 18 bases remained unmatched. The CDR3 DNA reads TGTGCCTGGAGTGCAGTGGGACTAGCGGGAGGGCCTGTGACTCTCTTCGAGCAGTACTTC. Translation gives CAWSAVGLAGGPVTLFEQYF.

This clone has a handful of counts. This sequence joins TRBV29-1 and TRBJ2-1, with TRBD2 matching 11 bases. Looked up from germline, CDR1 is SQVTM and CDR2 is ANQGSEA. The CDR3 covers 13 residues. V was pared by 6 bases and J by 7 bases, with 5 bases of the junction left unmatched. The CDR3 coding sequence is TGCAGCGTGGGACTAGCGGCTTCTAATGAGCAGTTCTTC. Its translation is CSVGLAASNEQFF.

The V call is TRBV18, the J call TRBJ2-7; D is ambiguous. Looked up from germline, CDR1 is KGHSH and CDR2 is LQKENI. CDR3 length: 13 residues. Trimming took 4 bases from V and 1 from J, leaving 8 bases between them. CDR3 residues: CASSLEFSYEQYF. The CDR3 coding sequence is TGTGCCAGCTCACTGGAGTTTTCCTACGAGCAGTACTTC.